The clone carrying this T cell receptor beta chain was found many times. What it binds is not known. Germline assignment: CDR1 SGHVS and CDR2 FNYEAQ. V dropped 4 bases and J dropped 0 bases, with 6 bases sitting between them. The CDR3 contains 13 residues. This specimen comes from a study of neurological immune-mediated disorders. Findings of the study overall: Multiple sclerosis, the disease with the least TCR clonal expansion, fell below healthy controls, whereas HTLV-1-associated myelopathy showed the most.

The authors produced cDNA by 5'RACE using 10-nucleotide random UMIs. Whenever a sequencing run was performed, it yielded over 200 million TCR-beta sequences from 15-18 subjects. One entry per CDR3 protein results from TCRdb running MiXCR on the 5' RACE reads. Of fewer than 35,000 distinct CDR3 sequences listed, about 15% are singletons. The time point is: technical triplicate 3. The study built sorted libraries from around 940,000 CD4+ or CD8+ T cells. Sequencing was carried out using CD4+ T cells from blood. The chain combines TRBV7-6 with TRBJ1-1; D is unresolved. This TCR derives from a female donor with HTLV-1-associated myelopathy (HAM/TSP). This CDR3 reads CASSYRLNTEAFF. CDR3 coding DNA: TGTGCCAGCAGCTATCGGTTGAACACTGAAGCTTTCTTT.